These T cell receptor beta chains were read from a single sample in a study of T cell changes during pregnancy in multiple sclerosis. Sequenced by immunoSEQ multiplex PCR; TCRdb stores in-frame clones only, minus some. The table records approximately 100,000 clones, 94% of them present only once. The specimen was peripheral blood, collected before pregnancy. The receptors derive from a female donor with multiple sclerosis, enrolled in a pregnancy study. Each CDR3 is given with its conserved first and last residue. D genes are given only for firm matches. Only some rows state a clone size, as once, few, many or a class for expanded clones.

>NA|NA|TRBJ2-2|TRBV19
CAIGGTGTGELFF
TGTGCCATAGGAGGGACGGGCACCGGGGAGCTGTTTTTT
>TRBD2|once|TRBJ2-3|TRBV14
CASSQATGTSGRSDTQYF
TGTGCCAGCAGCCAAGCTACCGGGACTAGCGGGAGGTCTGATACGCAGTATTTT
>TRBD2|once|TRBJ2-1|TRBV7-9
CASSLSGTNNEQFF
TGTGCCAGCAGCTTGAGCGGGACGAACAATGAGCAGTTCTTC
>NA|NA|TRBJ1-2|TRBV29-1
CSVFLATGGYTF
TGCAGCGTTTTCCTCGCGACGGGGGGCTACACCTTC
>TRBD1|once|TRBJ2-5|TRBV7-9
CASSLRSSRDRGSQETQYF
TGTGCCAGCAGCTTAAGATCAAGTCGGGACAGGGGGAGTCAGGAGACCCAGTACTTC
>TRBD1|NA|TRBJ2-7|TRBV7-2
CASSPTTGSNEQYF
TGTGCCAGCAGCCCAACGACAGGGTCGAACGAGCAGTACTTC
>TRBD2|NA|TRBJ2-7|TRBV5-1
CASSLQPAGGLLEQYF
TGCGCCAGCAGCCTACAGCCAGCGGGAGGTCTGCTCGAGCAGTACTTC
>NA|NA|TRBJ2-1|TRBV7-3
CASSLLTNNNEQFF
TGTGCCAGCAGCTTACTTACAAATAACAATGAGCAGTTCTTC
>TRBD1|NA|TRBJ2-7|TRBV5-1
CASRPGTGYYEQYF
TGCGCCAGCAGACCGGGGACAGGGTACTACGAGCAGTACTTC
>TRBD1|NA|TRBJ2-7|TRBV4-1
CASSHSSGTGEEQYF
TGCGCCAGCAGCCACTCAAGTGGGACAGGGGAGGAGCAGTACTTC
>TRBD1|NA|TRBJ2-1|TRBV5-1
CASSSGQGVNNEQFF
TGCGCCAGCAGCTCCGGACAGGGGGTTAACAATGAGCAGTTCTTC
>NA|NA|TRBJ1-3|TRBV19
CASQALSGNTIYF
TGTGCCAGTCAAGCCCTCTCTGGAAACACCATATATTTT
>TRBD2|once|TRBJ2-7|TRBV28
CASSPIGAGGSWEQYF
TGTGCCAGCAGCCCAATAGGGGCCGGGGGGTCGTGGGAGCAGTACTTC
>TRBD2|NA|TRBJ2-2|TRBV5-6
CASSAWWGGPPPTGELFF
TGTGCCAGCAGCGCATGGTGGGGGGGACCGCCTCCGACCGGGGAGCTGTTTTTT
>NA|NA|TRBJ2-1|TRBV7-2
CASSFGLPRIF
TGTGCCAGCAGCTTTGGACTCCCCAGGATCTTC
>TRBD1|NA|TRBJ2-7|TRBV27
CASSTWDRGSYEQYF
TGTGCCAGCAGCACCTGGGACAGGGGCTCCTACGAGCAGTACTTC
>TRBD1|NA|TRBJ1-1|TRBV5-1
CASSSDRVGNTEAFF
TGCGCCAGCAGCAGCGACAGGGTCGGAAACACTGAAGCTTTCTTT
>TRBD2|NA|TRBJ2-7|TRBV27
CASRVAGGFSHEQYF
TGTGCCAGCAGGGTAGCGGGAGGATTTTCCCACGAGCAGTACTTC
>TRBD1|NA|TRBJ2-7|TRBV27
CASSFTGVHSYEQYF
TGTGCCAGCAGTTTTACAGGGGTCCATTCCTACGAGCAGTACTTC
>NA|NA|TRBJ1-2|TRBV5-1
CASSHGYGYTF
TGCGCCAGCAGTCACGGCTATGGCTACACCTTC
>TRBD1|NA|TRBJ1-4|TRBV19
CASSKGTALNEKLFF
TGTGCCAGTAGTAAGGGGACAGCTTTGAATGAAAAACTGTTTTTT
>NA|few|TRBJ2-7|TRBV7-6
CASSLSQGSYEQYF
TGTGCCAGCAGCTTAAGTCAGGGCTCCTACGAGCAGTACTTC
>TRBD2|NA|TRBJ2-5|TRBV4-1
CASSQGTSGPAQYF
TGCGCCAGCAGCCAAGGGACTAGCGGACCGGCCCAGTACTTC
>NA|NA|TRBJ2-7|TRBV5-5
CASSPEGRAISYEQYF
TGTGCCAGCAGCCCGGAGGGAAGGGCTATCTCCTACGAGCAGTACTTC
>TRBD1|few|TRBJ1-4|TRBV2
CASSVPGQGHETPFF
TGTGCCAGCAGTGTACCGGGACAGGGTCATGAAACTCCTTTTTTT
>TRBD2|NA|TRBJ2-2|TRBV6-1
CASSDLAGVSAGELFF
TGTGCCAGCAGTGATCTAGCGGGAGTATCTGCCGGGGAGCTGTTTTTT
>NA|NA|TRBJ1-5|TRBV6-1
CASSKGRGGNQPQHF
TGTGCCAGCAGTAAAGGGAGGGGCGGTAATCAGCCCCAGCATTTT
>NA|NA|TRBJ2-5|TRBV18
CASSPLAVSMGDQYF
TGTGCCAGCTCACCATTAGCGGTTAGCATGGGGGACCAGTACTTC